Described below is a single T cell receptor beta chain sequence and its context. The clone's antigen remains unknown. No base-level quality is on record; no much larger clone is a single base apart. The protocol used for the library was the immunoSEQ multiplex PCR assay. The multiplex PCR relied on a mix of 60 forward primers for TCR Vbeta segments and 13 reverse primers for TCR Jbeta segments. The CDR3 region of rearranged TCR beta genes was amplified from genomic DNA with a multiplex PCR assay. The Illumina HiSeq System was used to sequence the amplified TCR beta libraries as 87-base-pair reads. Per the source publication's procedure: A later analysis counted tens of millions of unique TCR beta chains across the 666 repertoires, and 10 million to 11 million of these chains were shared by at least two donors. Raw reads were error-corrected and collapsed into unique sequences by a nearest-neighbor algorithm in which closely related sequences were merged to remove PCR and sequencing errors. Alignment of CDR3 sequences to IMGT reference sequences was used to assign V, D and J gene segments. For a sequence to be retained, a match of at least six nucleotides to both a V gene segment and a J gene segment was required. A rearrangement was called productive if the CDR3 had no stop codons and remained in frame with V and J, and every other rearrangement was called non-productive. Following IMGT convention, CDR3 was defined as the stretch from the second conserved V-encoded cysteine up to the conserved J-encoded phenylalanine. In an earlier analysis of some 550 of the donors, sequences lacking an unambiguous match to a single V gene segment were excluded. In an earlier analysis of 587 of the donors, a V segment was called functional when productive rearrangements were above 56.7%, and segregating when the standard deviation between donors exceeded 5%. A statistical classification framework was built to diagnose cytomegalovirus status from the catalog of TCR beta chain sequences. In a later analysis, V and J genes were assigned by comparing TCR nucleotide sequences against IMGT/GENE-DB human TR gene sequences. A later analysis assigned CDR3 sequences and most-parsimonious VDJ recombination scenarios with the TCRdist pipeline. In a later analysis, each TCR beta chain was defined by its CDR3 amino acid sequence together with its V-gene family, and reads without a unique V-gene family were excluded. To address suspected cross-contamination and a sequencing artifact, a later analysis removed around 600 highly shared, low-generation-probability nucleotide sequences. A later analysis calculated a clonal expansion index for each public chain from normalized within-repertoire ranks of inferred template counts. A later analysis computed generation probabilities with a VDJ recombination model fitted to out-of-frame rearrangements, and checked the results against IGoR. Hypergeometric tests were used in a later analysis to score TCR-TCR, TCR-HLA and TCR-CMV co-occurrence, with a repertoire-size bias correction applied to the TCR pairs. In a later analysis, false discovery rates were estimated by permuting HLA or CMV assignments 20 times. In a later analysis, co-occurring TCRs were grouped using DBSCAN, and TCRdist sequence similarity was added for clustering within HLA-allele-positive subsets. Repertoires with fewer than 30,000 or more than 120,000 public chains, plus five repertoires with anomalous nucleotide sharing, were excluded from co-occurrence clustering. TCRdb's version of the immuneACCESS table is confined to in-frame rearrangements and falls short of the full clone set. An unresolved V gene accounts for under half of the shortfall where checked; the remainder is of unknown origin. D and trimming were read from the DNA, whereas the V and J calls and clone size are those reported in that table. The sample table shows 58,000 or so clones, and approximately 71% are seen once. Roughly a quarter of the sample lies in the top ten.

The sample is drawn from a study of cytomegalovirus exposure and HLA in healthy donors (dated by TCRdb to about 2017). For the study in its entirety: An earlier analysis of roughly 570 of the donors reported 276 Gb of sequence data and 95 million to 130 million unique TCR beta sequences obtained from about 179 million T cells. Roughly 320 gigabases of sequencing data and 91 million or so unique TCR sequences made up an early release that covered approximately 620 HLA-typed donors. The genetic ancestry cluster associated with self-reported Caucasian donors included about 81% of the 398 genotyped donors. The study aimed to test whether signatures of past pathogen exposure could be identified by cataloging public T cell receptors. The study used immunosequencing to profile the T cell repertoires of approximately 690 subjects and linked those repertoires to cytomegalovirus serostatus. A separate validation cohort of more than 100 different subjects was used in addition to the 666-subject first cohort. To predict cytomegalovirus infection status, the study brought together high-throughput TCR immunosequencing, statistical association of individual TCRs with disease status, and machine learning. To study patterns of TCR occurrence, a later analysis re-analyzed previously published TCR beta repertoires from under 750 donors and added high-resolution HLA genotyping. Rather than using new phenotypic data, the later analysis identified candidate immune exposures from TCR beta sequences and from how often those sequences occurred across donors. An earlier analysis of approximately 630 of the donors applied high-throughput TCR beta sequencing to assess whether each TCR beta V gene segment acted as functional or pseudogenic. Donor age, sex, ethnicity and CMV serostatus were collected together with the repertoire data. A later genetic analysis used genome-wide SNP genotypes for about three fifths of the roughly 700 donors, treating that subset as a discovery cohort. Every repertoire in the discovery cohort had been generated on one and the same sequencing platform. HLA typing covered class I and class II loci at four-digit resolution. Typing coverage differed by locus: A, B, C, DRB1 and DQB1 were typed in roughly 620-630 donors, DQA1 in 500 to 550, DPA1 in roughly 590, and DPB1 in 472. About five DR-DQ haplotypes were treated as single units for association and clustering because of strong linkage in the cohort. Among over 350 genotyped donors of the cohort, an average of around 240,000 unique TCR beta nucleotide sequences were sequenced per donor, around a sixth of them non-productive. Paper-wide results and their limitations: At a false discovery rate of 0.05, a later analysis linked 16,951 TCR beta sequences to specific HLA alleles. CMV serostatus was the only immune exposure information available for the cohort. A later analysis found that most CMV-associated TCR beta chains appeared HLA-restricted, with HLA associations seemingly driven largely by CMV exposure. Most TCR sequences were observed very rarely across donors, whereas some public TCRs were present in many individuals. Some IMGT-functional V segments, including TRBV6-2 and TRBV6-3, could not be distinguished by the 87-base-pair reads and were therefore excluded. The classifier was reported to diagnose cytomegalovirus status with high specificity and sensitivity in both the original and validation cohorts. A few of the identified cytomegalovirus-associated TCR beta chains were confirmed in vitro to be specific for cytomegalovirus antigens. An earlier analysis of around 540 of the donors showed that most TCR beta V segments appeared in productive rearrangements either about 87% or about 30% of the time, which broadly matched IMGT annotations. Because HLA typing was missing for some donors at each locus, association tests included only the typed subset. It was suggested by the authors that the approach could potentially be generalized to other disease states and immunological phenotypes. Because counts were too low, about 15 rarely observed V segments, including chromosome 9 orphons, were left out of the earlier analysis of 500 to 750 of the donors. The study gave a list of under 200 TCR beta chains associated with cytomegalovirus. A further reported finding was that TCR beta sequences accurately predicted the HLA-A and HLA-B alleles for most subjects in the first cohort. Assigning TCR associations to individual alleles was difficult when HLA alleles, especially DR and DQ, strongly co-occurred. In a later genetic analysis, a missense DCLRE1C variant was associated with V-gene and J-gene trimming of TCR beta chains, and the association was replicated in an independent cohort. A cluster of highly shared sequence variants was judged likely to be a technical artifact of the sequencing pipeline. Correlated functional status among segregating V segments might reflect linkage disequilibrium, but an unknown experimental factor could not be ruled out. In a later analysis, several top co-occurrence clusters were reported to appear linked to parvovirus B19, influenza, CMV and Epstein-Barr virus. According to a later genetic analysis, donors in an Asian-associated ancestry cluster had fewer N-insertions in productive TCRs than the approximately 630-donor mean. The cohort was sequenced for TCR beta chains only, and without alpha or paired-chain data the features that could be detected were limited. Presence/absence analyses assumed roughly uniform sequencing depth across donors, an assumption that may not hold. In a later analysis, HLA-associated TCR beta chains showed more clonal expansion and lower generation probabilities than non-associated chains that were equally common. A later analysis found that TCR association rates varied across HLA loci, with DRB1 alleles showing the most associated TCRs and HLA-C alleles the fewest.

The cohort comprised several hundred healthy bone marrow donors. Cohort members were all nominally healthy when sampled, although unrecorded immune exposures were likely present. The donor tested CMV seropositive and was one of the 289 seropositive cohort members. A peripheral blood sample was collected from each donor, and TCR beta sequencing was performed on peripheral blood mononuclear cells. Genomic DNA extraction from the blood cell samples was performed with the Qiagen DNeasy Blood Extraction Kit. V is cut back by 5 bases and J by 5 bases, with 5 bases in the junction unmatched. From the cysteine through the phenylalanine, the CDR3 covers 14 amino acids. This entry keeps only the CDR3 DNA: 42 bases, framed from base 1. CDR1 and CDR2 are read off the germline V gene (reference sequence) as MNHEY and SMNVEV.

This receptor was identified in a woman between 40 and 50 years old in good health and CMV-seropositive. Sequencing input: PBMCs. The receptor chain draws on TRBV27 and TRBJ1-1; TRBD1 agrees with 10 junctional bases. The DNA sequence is TGTGCCAGCAGTATATTGGGACAGGGGACTGAAGCTTTCTTT. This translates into CASSILGQGTEAFF.